The 24 T cell receptor beta chains in this list originate from one sample, sequenced in a study of blood T cells in healthy people across ages. Next came a second PCR, run for about 6 to 12 cycles, which used a sample-barcoded 5' primer along with a J-beta primer mix. TCRdb recomputed calls from the 5' RACE reads with MiXCR, one row per CDR3 protein. The table includes approximately 1.5 million distinct CDR3 sequences, 40% to 45% detected once. Sequenced sample: blood. Receptors originate from a woman younger than 35 in good health.

This clonotype was recorded at least ten times. This chain joins TRBV5-1 and TRBJ1-1; D is perhaps TRBD1 (6 bases). CDR3 size: 15 residues. Germline CDR1 is SGHRS and CDR2 is YFSETQ. V lost 0 bases, J lost 0 bases, and 9 bases lay in between. CDR3: CASSLDPGVNTEAFF. The DNA for the CDR3 is TGCGCCAGCAGCTTGGATCCAGGGGTGAACACTGAAGCTTTCTTT.

This chain uses TRBV9 with TRBJ2-7; 7 bases align to TRBD1. Germline CDR1 is SGDLS and CDR2 is YYNGEE. This CDR3 spans 14 amino acids. The trim removed 3 bases at V and 3 bases at J, leaving 6 bases unmatched. The CDR3 sequence: CASSAAGTDYEQYF. The DNA for the CDR3 is TGTGCCAGCAGCGCCGCCGGGACAGACTACGAGCAGTACTTC.

Only one count was recorded for this clonotype. CDR3 region: CASTGRARVRDTQYF. CDR3 nucleotide sequence: TGTGCCAGTACCGGACGAGCGAGAGTGCGGGATACGCAGTATTTT. The chain carries TRBV19 and TRBJ2-3; D gene unclear. V lost 7 bases to trimming and J lost 6 bases, with 20 bases between them. The germline V gene has CDR1 LNHDA and CDR2 SQIVND (reference sequence). This CDR3 comprises 15 residues.

The sample holds a few counts of this clonotype. The V and J genes are TRBV5-1 and TRBJ2-7; possibly TRBD1 for D (5 bases). The V gene's germline CDR1 is SGHRS and CDR2 YFSETQ. Trimming pared 0 bases from V and 3 bases from J, leaving 13 bases between. CDR3 length: 15 residues. The CDR3 protein is CASSLVDTGVYEQYF. CDR3 nucleotides: TGCGCCAGCAGCTTGGTGGACACTGGGGTCTACGAGCAGTACTTC.

The chain combines TRBV9 with TRBJ2-1; TRBD2 aligns across 10 bases. The V gene's germline CDR1 is SGDLS and CDR2 YYNGEE. The CDR3 totals 15 residues. V was pared by 1 base and J by 6 bases, with 4 bases of the junction left unmatched. CDR3 amino acids: CASSVYPSGGNEQFF. CDR3 bases: TGTGCCAGCAGCGTATATCCTAGCGGGGGCAATGAGCAGTTCTTC.

The V call is TRBV20-1, the J call TRBJ2-1; TRBD2 agrees at 9 bases. The CDR3 runs to 15 residues. The germline V gene encodes CDR1 DFQATT and CDR2 SNEGSKA (reference sequence). The junction had 3 bases not matched to a gene; V was cut back by 1 base and J by 2 bases. CDR3 residues: CSARAGTSPYNEQFF. The CDR3 DNA sequence: TGCAGTGCTAGAGCTGGGACTAGCCCCTACAATGAGCAGTTCTTC.

This clonotype showed up just a few times. The chain carries TRBV4-3 and TRBJ1-1; D is unclear. Looked up from germline, CDR1 is LGHNA and CDR2 is YSLEER. There are 15 residues in the CDR3. The V end was cut by 0 bases, the J end by 4 bases, with 12 bases between. For the CDR3, the DNA is TGCGCCAGCAGCCAAGAACCGGTCCTGAGCACTGAAGCTTTCTTT. It translates to CASSQEPVLSTEAFF.

The rearrangement joins TRBV20-1 to TRBJ2-1; 12 bases fit TRBD2. This CDR3 has 14 amino acids. Germline assignment: CDR1 DFQATT and CDR2 SNEGSKA (reference sequence). The trim removed 6 bases at V and 4 bases at J, leaving 4 bases unmatched. CDR3 coding DNA: TGCAGTGCCACTAGCGGGGGGAATTACAATGAGCAGTTCTTC. This translates into CSATSGGNYNEQFF.

J is TRBJ2-3 and V is TRBV28; 8 bases line up with TRBD1. The trim removed 3 bases at V and 5 bases at J, leaving 4 bases unmatched. Germline-derived CDR1 and CDR2 are MDHEN and SYDVKM. The length of the CDR3 is 14 residues. The CDR3 loop reads CASSFQGAKDTQYF. CDR3 DNA: TGTGCCAGCAGTTTTCAGGGGGCTAAAGATACGCAGTATTTT.

This clonotype was seen a few times. The chain employs TRBV6-5 and TRBJ2-6; D not certain. Trimming took 6 bases from V and 0 from J, leaving 9 bases between them. The CDR3 consists of 15 residues. Germline V CDR1 and CDR2: MNHEY, SVGAGI. CDR3 amino acids: CASRTWSSGANVLTF. The CDR3, as DNA: TGTGCCAGCAGAACATGGAGCTCTGGGGCCAACGTCCTGACTTTC.

This clonotype came up a few times. The chain has TRBV25-1 and TRBJ2-7, with D unclear. The germline V and J ends were trimmed by 4 bases and 1 base, with 8 bases remaining between them. Germline assignment: CDR1 MGHDK and CDR2 SYGVNS. The CDR3 has 13 residues. In DNA, the CDR3 is TGTGCCAGCAGTGGCAATCGATCCTACGAGCAGTACTTC. It translates to CASSGNRSYEQYF.

The chain links TRBV11-2 to TRBJ1-4; D remains unclear. CDR1 and CDR2 from the germline V gene are SGHAT and FQNNGV. CDR3 size: 14 residues. V was trimmed by 0 bases and J by 6 bases, leaving 8 bases between them. The CDR3 bases are TGTGCCAGCAGCTTAGATTACGGGGATGAAAAACTGTTTTTT. It specifies CASSLDYGDEKLFF. Combining the CDR3 with reference TRBV11-2 and TRBJ1-4 gives the whole variable domain EAGVAQSPRYKIIEKRQSVAFWCNPISGHATLYWYQQILGQGPKLLIQFQNNGVVDDSQLPKDRFSAERLKGVDSTLKIQPAKLEDSAVYLCASSLDYGDEKLFFGSGTQLSVL.

This chain connects TRBV9 to TRBJ1-2, with 9 nucleotides matching TRBD1. The CDR3 has 17 amino acids. J was trimmed by 4 bases and V by 3 bases; bases with no gene match: 13. From germline, CDR1 is SGDLS and CDR2 YYNGEE. DNA of the CDR3: TGTGCCAGCAGCGGCGCCGGGACAGGGTTTCATGGCTATGGCTACACCTTC. This codes for CASSGAGTGFHGYGYTF.

This clonotype was seen more than once but under ten times. DNA for the CDR3: TGTGCCACCAGCATAAACAGTGGACGAGTACTTCGGCCCCAGCATTTT. This codes for CATSINSGRVLRPQHF. The chain employs TRBV15 and TRBJ1-5; D uncertain. The CDR3 is 16 residues long. Germline-derived CDR1 and CDR2 are LNHNV and YYDKDF (reference sequence). The ends were cut back, 4 bases at V and 9 bases at J, with 22 bases in the middle.

This clonotype was detected only a few times. V is TRBV7-9 and J is TRBJ2-4; weak D call: TRBD1 (6 bases). Germline V gene sequence: CDR1 SEHNR, CDR2 FQNEAQ (reference sequence). Between the trimmed V and J ends, which lost 4 bases and 1 base, there was a span of 14 bases. This CDR3 spans 16 amino acids. Here the CDR3 DNA reads TGTGCCAGCAGCTCCCAGGGGCGCCGTGCCAAAAACATTCAGTACTTC. This translates into CASSSQGRRAKNIQYF.

CDR3 coding DNA: TGTGCCAGCAGTGAGGGAAGCCTGCTTGGCTACACCTTC. This gives the protein CASSEGSLLGYTF. The rearrangement joins TRBV2 to TRBJ1-2; D is undetermined. Trimming stripped 3 bases from V and 7 bases from J, with 12 bases between. Germline CDR1 and CDR2: SNHLY and FYNNEI. There are 13 residues in the CDR3.

This sequence joins TRBV5-5 and TRBJ2-2; 7 bases are shared with TRBD2. Germline V gene sequence: CDR1 SGHKS, CDR2 YYEKEE (reference sequence). The CDR3 sequence is 13 residues long. V trimming: 5 bases; J trimming: 6 bases; junction bases outside the gene matches: 4. The CDR3 loop reads CASSFTSAGELFF. Written as DNA, the CDR3 is TGTGCCAGCAGTTTTACTAGCGCCGGGGAGCTGTTTTTT.

J is TRBJ1-3 and V is TRBV7-2; D remains ambiguous. This CDR3 has 15 amino acids. Germline CDR1 reads SGHTA; CDR2 reads FQGNSA. V lost 5 bases and J lost 0, with 11 bases in between. The CDR3 coding sequence is TGTGCCAGCAGCCCGGATATTAGCTCTGGAAACACCATATATTTT. As protein: CASSPDISSGNTIYF.

The V gene is TRBV6-5, the J gene TRBJ2-1; D is undetermined. The J call is doubtful: the DNA matches TRBJ2-7 better. There are 15 residues in the CDR3. Germline V gene lookup returns CDR1 MNHEY and CDR2 SVGAGI. The CDR3 bases are TGTGCCAGCAGCTACCCGAACGCCCTTTACAATGAGCAGTACTTC. Translation gives CASSYPNALYNEQYF.

The genes are TRBV3-1 and TRBJ2-4; the match to TRBD1 covers 7 bases. Germline V gene sequence: CDR1 LGHDT, CDR2 YNNKEL (reference sequence). V lost 4 bases to trimming and J lost 4 bases; unmatched junction nucleotides: 4. This CDR3 contains 14 residues. As DNA, the CDR3 is TGTGCCAGCAGCCCGGGACAGACTAAAAACATTCAGTACTTC. It yields the protein CASSPGQTKNIQYF. Full variable domain (missing parts from reference TRBV3-1 and TRBJ2-4): DTAVSQTPKYLVTQMGNDKSIKCEQNLGHDTMYWYKQDSKKFLKIMFSYNNKELIINETVPNRFSPKSPDKAHLNLHINSLELGDSAVYFCASSPGQTKNIQYFGAGTRLSVL.

This clonotype was observed once. The chain joins TRBV6-6 to TRBJ1-1; 9 bases are shared with TRBD1. Trimming took 7 bases from V and 1 from J; bases not matched to a gene: 4. This CDR3 contains 14 residues. Germline V gives CDR1 MNHNY, CDR2 SVGAGI (reference sequence). As DNA, the CDR3 is TGTGCCAGCACACAGGGGGCCGGGAACACTGAAGCTTTCTTT. It yields the protein CASTQGAGNTEAFF.

V is TRBV27 and J is TRBJ1-5, with a possible D match to TRBD1 (5 bases). Trimming shortened V by 4 bases and J by 8 bases, and 9 bases separated the two germline ends. The V gene's germline CDR1 is MNHEY and CDR2 SMNVEV (reference sequence). The CDR3 contains 12 residues. Here the CDR3 DNA reads TGTGCCAGCAGTTCAGGGCTGAAGCCCCAGCATTTT. Its protein product is CASSSGLKPQHF.

This rearrangement joins TRBV20-1 to TRBJ2-1; D remains ambiguous. The V gene lost 1 base and the J gene lost 9 bases, with 13 bases spanning the gap. Germline V gene sequence: CDR1 DFQATT, CDR2 SNEGSKA (reference sequence). This CDR3 has 13 residues. The CDR3 DNA reads TGCAGTGCTAGAGGGAATTCTAGAGGTGAGCAGTTCTTC. Translation gives CSARGNSRGEQFF.

In nucleotides, the CDR3 is TGCAGTGAGAAGGAAGGCGACAATGAGCAGTTCTTC. Its translation: CSEKEGDNEQFF. V usage is TRBV20-1 and J usage is TRBJ2-1; D not resolved. Germline values: CDR1 DFQATT, CDR2 SNEGSKA (reference sequence). The CDR3 consists of 12 residues. V lost 7 bases, J lost 5 bases, and 12 bases lay in between.